The rows below give T cell receptor beta chains drawn from one sample of a study of T cells in Graves' hyperthyroidism and ophthalmopathy. TCRdb redid the calling of the multiplex PCR reads with MiXCR, one entry per CDR3 protein. The table shows around 350,000 distinct CDR3 sequences, with approximately 18% occurring only once. Sequences were obtained from blood. These TCRs come from a woman in her 30s with Graves' hyperthyroidism that later progressed to Graves' ophthalmopathy. CDR3s include the opening cysteine and the closing phenylalanine or tryptophan. A D gene is named only where the DNA matches it firmly. Size is stated for part of the rows, as once, few or many counts, or as a class when the clone is expanded.

>TRBD2|many|TRBV7-9|TRBJ2-5
TGTGCCAGCAGCTCAGCGGGAGGAAAGACCCAGTACTTC
CASSSAGGKTQYF
>NA|NA|TRBV10-3|TRBJ2-3
TGTGCCATCAGCTCGGGACTCCCCCTTGGCACAGATACGCAGTATTTT
CAISSGLPLGTDTQYF
>TRBD1|few|TRBV18|TRBJ1-6
TGTGCCAGCTCACCGACAGGGGATAATTCACCCCTCCACTTT
CASSPTGDNSPLHF
>TRBD1|few|TRBV3-1|TRBJ1-4
TGTGCCAGCAGCCAAGATACAGGGGTTGCTGAAAAACTGTTTTTT
CASSQDTGVAEKLFF
>NA|many|TRBV5-1|TRBJ2-1
TGCGCCAGCAGCTTGTGGCTCGGAGACAATGAGCAGTTCTTC
CASSLWLGDNEQFF
>TRBD1|many|TRBV27|TRBJ1-2
TGTGCCAGCAGTTTATTCGATTGGATACCGGTGGGAAGAGAGACAGGGGTGCGGCACTATGGCTACACCTTC
CASSLFDWIPVGRETGVRHYGYTF
>NA|NA|TRBV6-2/TRBV6-3|TRBJ1-2
TGTGCCAGCAGTTACGGGCGCTATGGCTACACCTTC
CASSYGRYGYTF
>NA|many|TRBV7-8|TRBJ1-1
TGTGCCAGCAGCCGCGGGACACCCGGCATGAACACTGAAGCTTTCTTT
CASSRGTPGMNTEAFF
>NA|few|TRBV29-1|TRBJ2-1
TGCAGCGTTGAAGCTAGGGGGTACAGTGAGCAGTTCTTC
CSVEARGYSEQFF
>NA|few|TRBV11-2|TRBJ2-2
TGTGCCAGCAGCGACCCGTGGGTGGAATCTGACGGGGAGCTGTTTTTT
CASSDPWVESDGELFF
>NA|few|TRBV19|TRBJ1-5
TGTGCCAGTAGTAGTATCAGGGAAAATCAGCCCCAGCATTTT
CASSSIRENQPQHF
>TRBD2|few|TRBV29-1|TRBJ2-7
TGCAGCGCAACAGGACTAGAGTCCTACGAGCAGTACTTC
CSATGLESYEQYF
>NA|many|TRBV12-3/TRBV12-4|TRBJ2-5
TGTGCCAGCAGTTTGGGCAGGGAGGAGACCCAGTACTTC
CASSLGREETQYF
>NA|NA|TRBV4-2|TRBJ2-3
TGTGCCAGCAGCCAAGTCGAGGCGGGGCGCACAGATACGCAGTATTTT
CASSQVEAGRTDTQYF
>TRBD1|many|TRBV7-9|TRBJ1-2
TGTGCCAGCAGTTCGACAGGGAAGGACTATGGCTACACCTTC
CASSSTGKDYGYTF
>NA|NA|TRBV28|TRBJ1-1
TGTGCCAGCAGGCCTCGGACAGTCCATTGGGGCACTGAAGCTTTCTTT
CASRPRTVHWGTEAFF
>TRBD1|NA|TRBV9|TRBJ1-1
TGTGCCAGCAGCCCAGCACAGGGGTACACTGAAGCTTTCTTT
CASSPAQGYTEAFF
>NA|NA|TRBV28|TRBJ2-7
TGTGCCAGCAGACTCGGGACATTTTACGAGCAGTACTTC
CASRLGTFYEQYF
>TRBD2|few|TRBV20-1|TRBJ2-2
TGCAGTGCTAGACTAGCGGAAATAAACACCGGGGAGCTGTTTTTT
CSARLAEINTGELFF
>NA|NA|TRBV2|TRBJ1-2
TGCGCCAGCAGCCAAGCCACAGGGTCGTGGGGCTACACCTTC
CASSQATGSWGYTF
>NA|many|TRBV7-9|TRBJ1-5
TGTGCCAGCAGCTTAGGCAGGGCCAATCAGCCCCAGCATTTT
CASSLGRANQPQHF
>NA|many|TRBV20-1|TRBJ2-3
TGCAGTGCTAGAGTAGGGCTAGCCCCAGATACGCAGTATTTT
CSARVGLAPDTQYF
>TRBD1|NA|TRBV6-1|TRBJ1-3
TGTGCCAGCACCTGGGGACAGACCTCTGGAAACACCATATATTTT
CASTWGQTSGNTIYF
>TRBD1|many|TRBV11-2|TRBJ1-3
TGTGCCAGCAGCGAGTACCCGGACAGGAACTCTGGAAACACCATATATTTT
CASSEYPDRNSGNTIYF
>TRBD1|many|TRBV3-1|TRBJ2-3
TGTGCCAGCAGCCCGGACCGGGACAGCGGCGTCTCCCAATGGGATACGCAGTATTTT
CASSPDRDSGVSQWDTQYF
>TRBD1|many|TRBV28|TRBJ2-1
TGTGCCAGCAGTGGTTTGCCGACAGGGGTATACGGTGGCCCCCGCAATGAGCAGTTCTTC
CASSGLPTGVYGGPRNEQFF
>NA|many|TRBV24-1|TRBJ1-1
TGTGCCACCGACATTAAGAGGGGGGCCCTGAACACTGAAGCTTTCTTT
CATDIKRGALNTEAFF
>NA|NA|TRBV30|TRBJ1-1
TGTGCCTGGCGTTCGGGACCGGAGGTCGCTGAAGCTTTCTTT
CAWRSGPEVAEAFF
>TRBD1|NA|TRBV19|TRBJ1-2
TGTGCCAGTAGTGGGGCAGGGGGATTCTATGGCTACACCTTC
CASSGAGGFYGYTF
>TRBD2|many|TRBV3-1|TRBJ2-1
TGTGCCAGCAGCCTTGCTAGCGGGAGCTTTGACAATGAGCAGTTCTTC
CASSLASGSFDNEQFF
>NA|many|TRBV7-9|TRBJ2-3
TGTGCCAGCAGCTACGCCGAGGAGGCTAGCACAGATACGCAGTATTTT
CASSYAEEASTDTQYF
>NA|NA|TRBV12-3/TRBV12-4|TRBJ2-7
TGTGCCAGCAGCTTCTTAGCGTCTCGTCTTACCTACGAGCAGTACTTC
CASSFLASRLTYEQYF
>TRBD1|many|TRBV27|TRBJ1-4
TGTGCCAGCAGTTTATCGGGGACAGGACGGGCAAAACTGTTTTTT
CASSLSGTGRAKLFF
>NA|NA|TRBV18|TRBJ1-6
TGTGCCAGCTCGCCATTAGGGACTGGATATAATTCACCCCTCCACTTT
CASSPLGTGYNSPLHF
>NA|many|TRBV27|TRBJ1-2
TGTGCCAGCACTAAAACATGGGGCTATGGCTACACCTTC
CASTKTWGYGYTF
>NA|NA|TRBV29-1|TRBJ2-1
TGCAGCGTTGCACGAGGGGTCGATGAGCAGTTCTTC
CSVARGVDEQFF
>NA|many|TRBV12-3/TRBV12-4|TRBJ2-5
TGTGCCAGCAGTTCCATAGCGGTTCAAGAGACCCAGTACTTC
CASSSIAVQETQYF
>NA|NA|TRBV19|TRBJ1-4
TGTGCCAGTAGCCCCCTACTATCAACTAATGAAAAACTGTTTTTT
CASSPLLSTNEKLFF
>NA|NA|TRBV20-1|TRBJ2-1
TGCAGTGCTAACCGCGGAGTACCTTACAATGAGCAGTTCTTC
CSANRGVPYNEQFF
>NA|many|TRBV10-3|TRBJ2-3
TGTGCCATCAGTGAGTCGATCTCCGGGGTCCGCACAGATACGCAGTATTTT
CAISESISGVRTDTQYF
>NA|many|TRBV6-1|TRBJ1-1
TGTGCCAGCAGTGAACAACCCGGGTCCCGAGCTTTCTTT
CASSEQPGSRAFF